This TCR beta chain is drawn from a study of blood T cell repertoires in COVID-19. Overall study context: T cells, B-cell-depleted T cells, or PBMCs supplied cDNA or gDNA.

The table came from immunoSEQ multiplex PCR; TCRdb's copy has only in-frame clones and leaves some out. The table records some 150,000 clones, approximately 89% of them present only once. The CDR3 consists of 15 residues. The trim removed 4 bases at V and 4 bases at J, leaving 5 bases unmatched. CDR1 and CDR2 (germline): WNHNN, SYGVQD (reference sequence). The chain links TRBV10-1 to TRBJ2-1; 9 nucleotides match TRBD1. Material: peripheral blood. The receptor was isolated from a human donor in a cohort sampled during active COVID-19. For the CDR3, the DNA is TGCGCCAGCAGTGGACAGGGGGGCGGGTACAATGAGCAGTTCTTC. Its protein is CASSGQGGGYNEQFF.